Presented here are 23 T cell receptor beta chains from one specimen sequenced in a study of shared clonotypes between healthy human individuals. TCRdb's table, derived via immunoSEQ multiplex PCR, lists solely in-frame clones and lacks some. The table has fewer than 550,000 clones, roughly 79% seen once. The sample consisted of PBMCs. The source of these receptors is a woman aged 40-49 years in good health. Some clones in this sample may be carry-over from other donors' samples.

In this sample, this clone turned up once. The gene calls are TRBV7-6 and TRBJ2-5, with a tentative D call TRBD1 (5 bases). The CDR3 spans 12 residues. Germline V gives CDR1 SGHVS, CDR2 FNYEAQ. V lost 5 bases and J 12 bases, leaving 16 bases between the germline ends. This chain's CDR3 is CASSTTRDRKYF. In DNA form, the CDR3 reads TGTGCCAGCAGCACGACCCGCGACAGAAAGTACTTC.

The DNA of the CDR3 is TGCGCCAGCAGCTTACCGACAGGGGCTCTACAGGGAGAGCAGTACTTC. Encoded protein: CASSLPTGALQGEQYF. The rearrangement joins TRBV5-1 to TRBJ2-7; 8 bases fit TRBD1. Trimming removed 2 bases from V and 7 bases from J; junction bases left unmatched: 14. CDR1 SGHRS and CDR2 YFSETQ come from the germline V gene. CDR3 length: 16 amino acids.

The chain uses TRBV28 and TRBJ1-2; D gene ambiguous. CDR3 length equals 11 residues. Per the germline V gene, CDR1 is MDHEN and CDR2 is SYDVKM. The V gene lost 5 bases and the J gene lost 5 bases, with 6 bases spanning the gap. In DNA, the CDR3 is TGTGCCAGCAGTGACCCGTATGGCTACACCTTC. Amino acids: CASSDPYGYTF.

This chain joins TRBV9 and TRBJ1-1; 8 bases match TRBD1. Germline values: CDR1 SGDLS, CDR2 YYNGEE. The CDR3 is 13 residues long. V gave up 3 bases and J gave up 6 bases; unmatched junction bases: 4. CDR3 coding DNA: TGTGCCAGCAGCGCCGCAGGGGGCTCTGAAGCTTTCTTT. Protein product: CASSAAGGSEAFF.

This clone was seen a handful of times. CDR3 nucleotides: TGTGCCAGCAGCCCACAAGGGACTAGCGGGATCGAGCAGTACTTC. Protein sequence: CASSPQGTSGIEQYF. The gene calls are TRBV7-2 and TRBJ2-7; 13 bases match TRBD2. The CDR3 has 15 residues. J gave up 6 bases and V 5 bases, and 7 bases lay outside the gene matches. The germline V gene encodes CDR1 SGHTA and CDR2 FQGNSA.

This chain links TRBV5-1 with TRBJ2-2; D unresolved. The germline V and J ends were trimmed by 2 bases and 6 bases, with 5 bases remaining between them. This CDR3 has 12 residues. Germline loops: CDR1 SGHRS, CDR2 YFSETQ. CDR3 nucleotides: TGCGCCAGCAGCTTTTATCCCGGGGAGCTGTTTTTT. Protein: CASSFYPGELFF.

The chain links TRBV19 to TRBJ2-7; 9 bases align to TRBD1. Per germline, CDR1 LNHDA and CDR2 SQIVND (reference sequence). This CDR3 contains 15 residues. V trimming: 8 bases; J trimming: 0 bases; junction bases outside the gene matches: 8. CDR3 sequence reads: CASRLRGQGSYEQYF. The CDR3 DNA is TGTGCCAGTCGTCTCCGGGGACAGGGCTCCTACGAGCAGTACTTC.

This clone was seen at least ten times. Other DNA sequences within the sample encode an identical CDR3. The CDR3 sequence: CASSPAAPRNSGNTIYF. In nucleotides, the CDR3 is TGCGCCAGCAGCCCCGCCGCCCCGAGAAACTCTGGAAACACCATATATTTT. The chain carries TRBV10-2 and TRBJ1-3; no firm D call. The CDR3 spans 17 residues. V was cut by 6 bases and J by 0 bases, with 18 bases left in between. Germline V lookup: CDR1 WSHSY, CDR2 SAAADI.

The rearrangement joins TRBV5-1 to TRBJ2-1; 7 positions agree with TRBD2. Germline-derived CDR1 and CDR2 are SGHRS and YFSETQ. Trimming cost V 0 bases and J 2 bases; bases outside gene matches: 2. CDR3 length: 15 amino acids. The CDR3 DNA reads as TGCGCCAGCAGCTTGGAGAGCGGGACCTACAATGAGCAGTTCTTC. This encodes CASSLESGTYNEQFF.

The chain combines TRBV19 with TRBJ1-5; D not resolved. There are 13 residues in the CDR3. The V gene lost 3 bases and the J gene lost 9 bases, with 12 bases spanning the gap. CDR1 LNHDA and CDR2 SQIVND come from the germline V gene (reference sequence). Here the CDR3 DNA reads TGTGCCAGTAGTATGGGCCCCTCGCGGCCCCAGCATTTT. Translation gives CASSMGPSRPQHF.

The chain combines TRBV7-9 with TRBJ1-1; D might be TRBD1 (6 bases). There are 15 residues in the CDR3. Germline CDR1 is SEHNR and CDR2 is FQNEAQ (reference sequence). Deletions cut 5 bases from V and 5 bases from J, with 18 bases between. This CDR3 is CASSTPDRIWTEAFF. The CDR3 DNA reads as TGTGCCAGCAGCACACCAGACAGGATTTGGACTGAAGCTTTCTTT. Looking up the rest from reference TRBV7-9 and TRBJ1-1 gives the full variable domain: DTGVSQNPRHKITKRGQNVTFRCDPISEHNRLYWYRQTLGQGPEFLTYFQNEAQLEKSRLLSDRFSAERPKGSFSTLEIQRTEQGDSAMYLCASSTPDRIWTEAFFGQGTRLTVV.

The CDR3 protein is CASSPSGGTSGSEQYF. The CDR3 coding sequence is TGTGCCAGCTCACCCTCCGGAGGGACTAGCGGGAGCGAGCAGTACTTC. This chain joins TRBV18 and TRBJ2-7; TRBD2 matches at 14 bases. CDR1 is KGHSH, CDR2 LQKENI, per germline. This CDR3 has 16 amino acids. The J segment lost 6 bases and the V segment lost 3 bases, leaving 7 bases of the junction unmatched.

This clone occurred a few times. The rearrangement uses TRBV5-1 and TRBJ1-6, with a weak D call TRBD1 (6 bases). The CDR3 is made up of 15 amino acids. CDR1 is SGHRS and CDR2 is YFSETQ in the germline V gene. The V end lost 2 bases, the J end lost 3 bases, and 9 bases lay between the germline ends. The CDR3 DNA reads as TGCGCCAGCAGCTTCGGGGACAACTATAATTCACCCCTCCACTTT. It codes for CASSFGDNYNSPLHF.

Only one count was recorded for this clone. CDR3 DNA: TGCGCCAGCAGCTACGCTACAGAAGAGACCCAGTACTTC. Translation: CASSYATEETQYF. This rearrangement joins TRBV5-1 to TRBJ2-5, with D uncertain. V lost 3 bases, J lost 3 bases, and 9 bases lay in between. The CDR3 sequence is 13 residues long. CDR1 is SGHRS, CDR2 YFSETQ, per germline.

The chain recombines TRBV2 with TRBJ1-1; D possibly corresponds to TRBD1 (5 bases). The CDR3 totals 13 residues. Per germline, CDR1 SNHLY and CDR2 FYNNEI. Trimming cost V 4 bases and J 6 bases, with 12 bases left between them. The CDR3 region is CASSGFPTAEAFF. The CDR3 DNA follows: TGTGCCAGCAGTGGATTTCCGACAGCTGAAGCTTTCTTT.

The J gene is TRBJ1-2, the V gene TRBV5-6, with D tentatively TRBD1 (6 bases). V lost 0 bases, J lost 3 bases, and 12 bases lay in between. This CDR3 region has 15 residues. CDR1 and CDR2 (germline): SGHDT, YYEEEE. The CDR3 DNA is TGTGCCAGCAGCTTGGTGGGGGGCAGCGACTATGGCTACACCTTC. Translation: CASSLVGGSDYGYTF.

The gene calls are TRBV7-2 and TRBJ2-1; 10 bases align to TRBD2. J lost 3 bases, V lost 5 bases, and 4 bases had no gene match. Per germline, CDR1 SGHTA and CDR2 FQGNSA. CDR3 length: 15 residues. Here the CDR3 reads CASSTTSGNYNEQFF. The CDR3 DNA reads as TGTGCCAGCAGCACAACTAGCGGGAACTACAATGAGCAGTTCTTC.

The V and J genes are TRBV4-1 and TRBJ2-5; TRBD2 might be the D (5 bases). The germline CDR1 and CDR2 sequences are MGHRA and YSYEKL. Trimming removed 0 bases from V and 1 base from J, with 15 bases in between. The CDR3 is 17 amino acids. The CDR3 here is CASSQDPAGLFQETQYF. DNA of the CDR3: TGCGCCAGCAGCCAAGATCCGGCGGGCCTGTTCCAAGAGACCCAGTACTTC.

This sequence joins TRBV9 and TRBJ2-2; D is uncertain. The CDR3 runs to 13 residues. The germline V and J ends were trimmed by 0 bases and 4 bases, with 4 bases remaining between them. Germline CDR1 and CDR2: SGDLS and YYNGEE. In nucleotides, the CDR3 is TGTGCCAGCAGCGTAGCTTCCACCGGGGAGCTGTTTTTT. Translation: CASSVASTGELFF.

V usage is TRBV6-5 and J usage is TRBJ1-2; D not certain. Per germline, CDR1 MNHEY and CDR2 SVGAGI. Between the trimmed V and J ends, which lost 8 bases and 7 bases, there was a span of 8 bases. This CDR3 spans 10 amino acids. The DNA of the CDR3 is TGTGCCAGCTGGGGATCTGGCTACACCTTC. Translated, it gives CASWGSGYTF.

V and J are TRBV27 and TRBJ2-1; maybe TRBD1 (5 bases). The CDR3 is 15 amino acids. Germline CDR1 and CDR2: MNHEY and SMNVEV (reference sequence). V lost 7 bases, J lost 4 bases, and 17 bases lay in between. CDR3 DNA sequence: TGTGCCAGCACGGAATCCGGACAAACATACAATGAGCAGTTCTTC. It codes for CASTESGQTYNEQFF.

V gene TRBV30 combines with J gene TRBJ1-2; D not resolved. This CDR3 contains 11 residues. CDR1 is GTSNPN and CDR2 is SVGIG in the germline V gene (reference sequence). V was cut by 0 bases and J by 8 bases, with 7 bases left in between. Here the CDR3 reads CAWSVKGGYTF. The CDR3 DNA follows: TGTGCCTGGAGTGTTAAGGGCGGCTACACCTTC.

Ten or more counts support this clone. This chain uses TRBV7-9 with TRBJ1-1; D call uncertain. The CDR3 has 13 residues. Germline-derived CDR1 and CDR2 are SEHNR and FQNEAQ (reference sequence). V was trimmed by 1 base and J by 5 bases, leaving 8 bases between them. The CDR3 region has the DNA TGTGCCAGCAGCTTAGGCTTTGCGACTGAAGCTTTCTTT. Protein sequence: CASSLGFATEAFF.